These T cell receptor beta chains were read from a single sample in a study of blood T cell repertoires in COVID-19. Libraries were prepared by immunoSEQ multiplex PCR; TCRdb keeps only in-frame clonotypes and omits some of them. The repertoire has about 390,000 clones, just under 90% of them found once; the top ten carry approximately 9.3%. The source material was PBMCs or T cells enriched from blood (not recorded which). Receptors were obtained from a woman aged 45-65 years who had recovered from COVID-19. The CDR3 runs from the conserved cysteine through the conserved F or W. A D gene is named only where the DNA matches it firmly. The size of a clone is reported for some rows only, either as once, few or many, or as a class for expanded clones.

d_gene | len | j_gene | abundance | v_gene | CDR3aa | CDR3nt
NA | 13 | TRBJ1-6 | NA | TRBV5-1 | CASSLQPNSPLHF | TGCGCCAGCAGCTTACAACCGAATTCACCCCTCCACTTT
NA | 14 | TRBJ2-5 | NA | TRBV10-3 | CAISDGGIQETQYF | TGTGCCATCAGTGATGGAGGGATTCAAGAGACCCAGTACTTC
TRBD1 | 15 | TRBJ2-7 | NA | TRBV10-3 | CAISERTGGTYEQYF | TGTGCCATCAGTGAGCGTACAGGGGGTACCTACGAGCAGTACTTC
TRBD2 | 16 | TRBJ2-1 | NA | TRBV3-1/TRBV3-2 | CASSPYSGGPYNEQFF | TGTGCCAGCAGCCCCTATAGCGGGGGGCCTTACAATGAGCAGTTCTTC
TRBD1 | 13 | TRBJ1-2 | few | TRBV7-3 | CASSLGQGRGYTF | TGTGCCAGCAGTCTAGGACAGGGCAGAGGCTACACCTTC
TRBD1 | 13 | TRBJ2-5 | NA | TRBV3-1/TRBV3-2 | CASSLGTGKTQYF | TGTGCCAGCAGCTTAGGGACAGGAAAGACCCAGTACTTC
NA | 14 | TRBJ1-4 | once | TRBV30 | CAWSGGTYLEKLFF | TGTGCCTGGAGTGGAGGGACTTATTTGGAAAAACTGTTTTTT
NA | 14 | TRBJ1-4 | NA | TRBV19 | CASSTGWGNEKLFF | TGTGCCAGTAGTACGGGATGGGGAAATGAAAAACTGTTTTTT
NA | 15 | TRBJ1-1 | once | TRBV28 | CASSFLGGMNTEAFF | TGTGCCAGCAGTTTCCTAGGAGGCATGAACACTGAAGCTTTCTTT
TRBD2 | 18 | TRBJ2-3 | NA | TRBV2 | CASSEGRAGGPGTDTQYF | TGTGCCAGCAGTGAGGGGAGGGCGGGGGGACCCGGCACAGATACGCAGTATTTT
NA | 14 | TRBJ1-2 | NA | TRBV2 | CASSEAWGVGGYTF | TGTGCCAGCAGTGAAGCGTGGGGGGTGGGTGGCTACACCTTC
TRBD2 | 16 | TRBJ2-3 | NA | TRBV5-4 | CASSYPSGGPTDTQYF | TGTGCCAGCAGCTATCCTAGCGGGGGACCCACAGATACGCAGTATTTT
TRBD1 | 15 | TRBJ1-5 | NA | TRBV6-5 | CASSTDRGENQPQHF | TGTGCCAGCAGTACCGACAGGGGGGAAAATCAGCCCCAGCATTTT
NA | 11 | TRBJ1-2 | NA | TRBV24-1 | CATSDRGGYTF | TGTGCCACCAGTGACAGAGGAGGCTACACCTTC
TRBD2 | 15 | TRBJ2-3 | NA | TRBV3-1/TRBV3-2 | CASSQQRGLTDTQYF | TGTGCCAGCAGCCAGCAGCGGGGTCTCACAGATACGCAGTATTTT
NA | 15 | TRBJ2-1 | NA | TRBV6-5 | CASSLGTSTYNEQFF | TGTGCCAGCAGTTTGGGGACAAGTACCTACAATGAGCAGTTCTTC
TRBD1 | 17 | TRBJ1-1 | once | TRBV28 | CASSSPTTGVRSTEAFF | TGTGCCAGCAGTTCCCCAACGACAGGGGTTAGGAGTACTGAAGCTTTCTTT
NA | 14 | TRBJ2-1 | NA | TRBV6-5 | CASSRGASYNEQFF | TGTGCCAGCAGCCGGGGGGCATCCTACAATGAGCAGTTCTTC
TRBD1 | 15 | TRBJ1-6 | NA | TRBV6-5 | CASSYGTADNSPLHF | TGTGCCAGCAGTTACGGGACAGCCGATAATTCACCCCTCCACTTT
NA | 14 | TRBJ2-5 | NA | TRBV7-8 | CASSLRGYQETQYF | TGTGCCAGCAGCTTAAGGGGGTACCAAGAGACCCAGTACTTC
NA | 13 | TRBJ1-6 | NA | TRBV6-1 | CASSDSEGSPLHF | TGTGCCAGCAGTGATAGCGAAGGTTCACCCCTCCACTTT
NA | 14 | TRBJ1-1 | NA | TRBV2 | CASSDGQGWTEAFF | TGTGCCAGCAGTGATGGGCAGGGATGGACTGAAGCTTTCTTT
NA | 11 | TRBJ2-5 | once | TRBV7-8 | CASSPQGTQYF | TGTGCCAGCAGCCCTCAGGGGACCCAGTACTTC
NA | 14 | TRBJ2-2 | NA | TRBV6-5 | CASSSQGNTGELFF | TGTGCCAGCAGTAGCCAGGGGAACACCGGGGAGCTGTTTTTT
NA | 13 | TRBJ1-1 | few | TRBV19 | CASSQVGGGEAFF | TGTGCCAGTAGCCAGGTGGGGGGTGGTGAAGCTTTCTTT
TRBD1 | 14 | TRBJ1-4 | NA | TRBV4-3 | CASSTTGVNEKLFF | TGCGCCAGCAGCACCACAGGGGTTAATGAAAAACTGTTTTTT
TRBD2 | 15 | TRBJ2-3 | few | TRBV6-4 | CASSDSGGATDTQYF | TGTGCCAGCAGTGACAGCGGGGGGGCCACAGATACGCAGTATTTT
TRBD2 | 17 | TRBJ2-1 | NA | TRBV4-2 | CASSQKTSGGAYNEQFF | TGTGCCAGCAGCCAAAAGACTAGCGGGGGGGCGTACAATGAGCAGTTCTTC
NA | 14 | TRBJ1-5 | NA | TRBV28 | CASRGSWGHQPQHF | TGTGCCAGCAGGGGATCCTGGGGGCATCAGCCCCAGCATTTT
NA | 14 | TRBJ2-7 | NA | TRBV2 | CASSDGQGWYEQYF | TGTGCCAGCAGTGACGGGCAGGGGTGGTACGAGCAGTACTTC
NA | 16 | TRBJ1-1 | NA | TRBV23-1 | CASSQSIQGDNTEAFF | TGCGCCAGCAGTCAATCGATTCAGGGTGACAACACTGAAGCTTTCTTT
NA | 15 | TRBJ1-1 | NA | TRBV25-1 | CASSESRVLGTEAFF | TGTGCCAGCAGTGAATCGAGGGTCTTGGGCACTGAAGCTTTCTTT
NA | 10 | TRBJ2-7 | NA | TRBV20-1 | CSARQGEQYF | TGCAGTGCTAGACAGGGCGAGCAGTACTTC
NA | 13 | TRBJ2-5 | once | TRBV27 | CASSPGHIETQYF | TGTGCCAGCAGCCCTGGACATATAGAGACCCAGTACTTC
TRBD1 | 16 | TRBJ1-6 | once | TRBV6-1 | CASSEDRGRSNSPLHF | TGTGCCAGCAGTGAGGACAGGGGAAGGTCCAATTCACCCCTCCACTTT
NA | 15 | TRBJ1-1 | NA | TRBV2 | CASSSRGRVNTEAFF | TGTGCCAGCAGTTCTAGGGGGAGAGTGAACACTGAAGCTTTCTTT
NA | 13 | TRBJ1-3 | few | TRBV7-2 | CASSFDWGNTIYF | TGTGCCAGCAGCTTCGACTGGGGAAACACCATATATTTT
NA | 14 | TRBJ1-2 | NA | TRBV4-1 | CASSQRVGGFGYTF | TGCGCCAGCAGCCAACGGGTAGGGGGATTTGGCTACACCTTC
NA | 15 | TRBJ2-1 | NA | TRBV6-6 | CASSYSGAFGNEQFF | TGTGCCAGCAGTTACTCAGGGGCTTTTGGAAATGAGCAGTTCTTC
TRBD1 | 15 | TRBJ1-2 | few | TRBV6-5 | CAAGDRGKSSYGYTF | TGTGCCGCAGGGGACAGGGGAAAGAGCAGCTATGGCTACACCTTC